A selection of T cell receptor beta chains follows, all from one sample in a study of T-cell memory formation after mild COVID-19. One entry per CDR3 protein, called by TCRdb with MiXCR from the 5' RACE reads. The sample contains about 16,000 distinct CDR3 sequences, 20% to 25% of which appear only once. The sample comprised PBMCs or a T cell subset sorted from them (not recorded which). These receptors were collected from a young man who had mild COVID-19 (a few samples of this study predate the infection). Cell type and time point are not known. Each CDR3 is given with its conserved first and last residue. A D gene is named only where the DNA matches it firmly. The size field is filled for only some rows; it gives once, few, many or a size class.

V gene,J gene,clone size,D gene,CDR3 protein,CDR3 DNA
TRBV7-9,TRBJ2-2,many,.,CASGFLSRSHTGELFF,TGTGCCAGCGGATTCCTATCAAGATCCCACACCGGGGAGCTGTTTTTT
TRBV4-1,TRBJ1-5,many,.,CASSQGAGLNQPQHF,TGCGCCAGCAGCCAAGGGGCAGGGTTAAATCAGCCCCAGCATTTT
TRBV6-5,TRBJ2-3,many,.,CASSSVMGTDQDTQYF,TGTGCCAGCAGTTCCGTCATGGGGACGGACCAAGATACGCAGTATTTT
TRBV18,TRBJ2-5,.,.,CASSPGGSGQETQYF,TGTGCCAGCTCACCAGGAGGGAGTGGACAAGAGACCCAGTACTTC
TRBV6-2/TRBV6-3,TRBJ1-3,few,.,CASTGSASSGNTIYF,TGTGCCAGCACGGGTTCCGCTTCATCTGGAAACACCATATATTTT
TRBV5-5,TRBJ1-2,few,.,CASSLAQFNYGYTF,TGTGCCAGCAGCTTGGCCCAGTTTAACTATGGCTACACCTTC
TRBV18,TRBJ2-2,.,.,CASSPDPPGELFF,TGTGCCAGCTCTCCCGACCCACCCGGGGAGCTGTTTTTT
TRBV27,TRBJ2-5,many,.,CASSLDSTQETQYF,TGTGCCAGCAGTTTAGACAGCACACAAGAGACCCAGTACTTC
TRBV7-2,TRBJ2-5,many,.,CASNDEGRGTQYF,TGTGCCAGCAACGATGAAGGCAGAGGGACCCAGTACTTC
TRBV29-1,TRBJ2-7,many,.,CSVHEGGRGYEQYF,TGCAGCGTTCACGAGGGTGGTCGGGGCTACGAGCAGTACTTC
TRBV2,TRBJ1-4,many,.,CASIGGPYEKLFF,TGTGCCAGCATTGGGGGGCCTTATGAAAAACTGTTTTTT
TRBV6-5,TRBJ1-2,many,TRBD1,CASSRYRGSYGYTF,TGTGCCAGCAGCCGATACAGGGGTAGCTATGGCTACACCTTC
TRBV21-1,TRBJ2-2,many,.,CAYRGGRSNTGELFF,TGTGCCTATCGAGGGGGGAGATCGAACACCGGGGAGCTGTTTTTT
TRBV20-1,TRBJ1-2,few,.,CSATSPGGYTF,TGCAGTGCGACCTCCCCAGGAGGCTACACCTTC
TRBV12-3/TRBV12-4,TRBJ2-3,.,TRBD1,CASSRTGSTDTQYF,TGTGCCAGCAGTAGGACAGGGAGCACAGATACGCAGTATTTT
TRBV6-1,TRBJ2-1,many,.,CASSERGGGWQFF,TGTGCCAGCAGTGAAAGGGGTGGTGGTTGGCAGTTCTTC
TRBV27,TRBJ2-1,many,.,CASRGWAVYNEQFF,TGTGCCAGCAGGGGATGGGCGGTTTACAATGAGCAGTTCTTC
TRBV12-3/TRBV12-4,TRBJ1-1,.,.,CASSFGGTVNTEAFF,TGTGCCAGCAGTTTTGGTGGGACGGTAAACACTGAAGCTTTCTTT
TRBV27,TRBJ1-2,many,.,CASSWGIAYGYTF,TGTGCCAGTTCATGGGGCATTGCGTATGGCTACACCTTC
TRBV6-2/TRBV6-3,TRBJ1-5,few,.,CASKGVDDQPQHF,TGTGCCAGCAAGGGGGTCGATGATCAGCCCCAGCATTTT
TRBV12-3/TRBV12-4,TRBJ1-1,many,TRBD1,CASSLQGALNTEAFF,TGTGCCAGCAGTCTACAGGGGGCGTTGAACACTGAAGCTTTCTTT
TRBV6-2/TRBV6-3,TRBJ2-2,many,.,CASSLLGSDTGELFF,TGTGCCAGCAGCCTCCTGGGGTCGGACACCGGGGAGCTGTTTTTT
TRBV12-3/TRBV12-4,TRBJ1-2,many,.,CATQPVGLYGYTF,TGTGCCACCCAGCCCGTAGGGCTCTATGGCTACACCTTC
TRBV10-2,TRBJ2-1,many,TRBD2,CASSDRAVPVAGPYNEQFF,TGCGCCAGCAGTGATAGAGCGGTCCCCGTAGCGGGGCCCTACAATGAGCAGTTCTTC
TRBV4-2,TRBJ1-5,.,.,CASSPDWGSQPQHF,TGTGCCAGCAGCCCGGACTGGGGAAGTCAGCCCCAGCATTTT
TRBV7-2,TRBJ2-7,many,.,CASSLNGQRAEQYF,TGTGCCAGCAGTTTAAACGGACAGAGGGCCGAGCAGTACTTC
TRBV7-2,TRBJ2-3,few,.,CASSPEVLTQYF,TGTGCCAGCAGCCCCGAGGTCCTAACACAGTATTTT
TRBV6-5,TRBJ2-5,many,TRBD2,CASSGTSEQETQYF,TGTGCCAGCTCCGGGACTAGCGAGCAAGAGACCCAGTACTTC
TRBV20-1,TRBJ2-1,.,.,CSAPDPSSYNEQFF,TGCAGTGCCCCCGACCCAAGCTCCTACAATGAGCAGTTCTTC
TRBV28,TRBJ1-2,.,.,CASSSRAPWPYGYTF,TGTGCCAGCAGTTCTCGGGCCCCGTGGCCCTATGGCTACACCTTC
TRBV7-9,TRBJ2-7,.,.,CASSSQGYEQYF,TGTGCCAGCAGCTCACAGGGCTACGAGCAGTACTTC
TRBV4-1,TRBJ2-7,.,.,CASSHPTATYEQYF,TGCGCCAGCAGCCATCCGACAGCTACCTACGAGCAGTACTTC
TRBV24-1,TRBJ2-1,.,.,CATSDRGSYNEQFF,TGTGCCACCAGTGATCGAGGGTCCTACAATGAGCAGTTCTTC
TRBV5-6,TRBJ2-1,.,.,CASSLDRAYNEQFF,TGTGCCAGCAGCTTGGACAGGGCCTACAATGAGCAGTTCTTC
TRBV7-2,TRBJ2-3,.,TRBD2,CASSSVAGGPPDTQYF,TGTGCCAGCAGCTCCGTAGCGGGAGGGCCCCCAGATACGCAGTATTTT